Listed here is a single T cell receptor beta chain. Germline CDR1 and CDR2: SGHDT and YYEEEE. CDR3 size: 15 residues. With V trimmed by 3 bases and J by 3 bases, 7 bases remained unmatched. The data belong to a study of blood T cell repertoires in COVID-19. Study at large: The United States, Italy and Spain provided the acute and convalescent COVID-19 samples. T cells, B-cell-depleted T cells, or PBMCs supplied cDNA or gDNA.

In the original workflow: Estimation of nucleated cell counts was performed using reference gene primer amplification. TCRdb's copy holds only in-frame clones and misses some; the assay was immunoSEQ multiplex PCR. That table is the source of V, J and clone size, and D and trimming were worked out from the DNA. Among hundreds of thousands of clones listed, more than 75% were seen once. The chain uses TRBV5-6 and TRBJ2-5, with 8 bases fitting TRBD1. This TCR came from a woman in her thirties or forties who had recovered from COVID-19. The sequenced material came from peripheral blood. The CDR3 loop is CASSWAGQVKETQYF. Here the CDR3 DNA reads TGTGCCAGCAGCTGGGCGGGACAGGTCAAAGAGACCCAGTACTTC.